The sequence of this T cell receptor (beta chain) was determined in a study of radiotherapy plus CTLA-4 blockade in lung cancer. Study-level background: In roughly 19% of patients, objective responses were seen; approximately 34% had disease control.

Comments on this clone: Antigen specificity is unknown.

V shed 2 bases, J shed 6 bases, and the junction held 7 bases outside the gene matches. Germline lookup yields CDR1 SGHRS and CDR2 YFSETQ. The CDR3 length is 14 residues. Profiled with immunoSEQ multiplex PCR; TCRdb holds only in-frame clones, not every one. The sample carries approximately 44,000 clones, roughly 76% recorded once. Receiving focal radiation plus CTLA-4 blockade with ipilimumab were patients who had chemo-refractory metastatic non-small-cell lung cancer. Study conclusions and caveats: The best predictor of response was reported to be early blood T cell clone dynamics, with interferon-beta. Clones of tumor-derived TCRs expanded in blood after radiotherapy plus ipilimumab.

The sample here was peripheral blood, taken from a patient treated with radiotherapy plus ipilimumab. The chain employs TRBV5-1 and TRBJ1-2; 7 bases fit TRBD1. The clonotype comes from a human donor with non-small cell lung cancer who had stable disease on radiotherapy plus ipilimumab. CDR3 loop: CASSFSFQGDGYTF. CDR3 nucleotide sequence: TGCGCCAGCAGCTTTTCGTTCCAGGGGGATGGCTACACCTTC.